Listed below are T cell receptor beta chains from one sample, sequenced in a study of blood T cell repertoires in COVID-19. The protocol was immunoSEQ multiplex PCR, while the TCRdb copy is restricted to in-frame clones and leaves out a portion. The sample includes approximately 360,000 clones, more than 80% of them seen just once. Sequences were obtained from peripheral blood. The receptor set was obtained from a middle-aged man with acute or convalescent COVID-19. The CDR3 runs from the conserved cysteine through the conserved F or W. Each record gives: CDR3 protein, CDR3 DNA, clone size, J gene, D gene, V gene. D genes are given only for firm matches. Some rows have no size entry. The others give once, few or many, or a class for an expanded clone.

cdr3_aa: CASSLSSAGDYGYTF
cdr3_nt: TGTGCCAGCAGCTTAAGCTCTGCAGGGGACTATGGCTACACCTTC
clone_size: .
j_call: TRBJ1-2
d_call: .
v_call: TRBV7-9

cdr3_aa: CASSAMTGGVEAFF
cdr3_nt: TGTGCCAGCAGCGCCATGACAGGGGGAGTTGAAGCTTTCTTT
clone_size: .
j_call: TRBJ1-1
d_call: TRBD1
v_call: TRBV9

cdr3_aa: CASSGQGVTYEQYF
cdr3_nt: TGTGCCAGCTCCGGACAGGGAGTTACCTACGAGCAGTACTTC
clone_size: .
j_call: TRBJ2-7
d_call: TRBD1
v_call: TRBV2

cdr3_aa: CASSGGEVPTGELFF
cdr3_nt: TGTGCCAGCAGCGGCGGGGAGGTGCCCACCGGGGAGCTGTTTTTT
clone_size: .
j_call: TRBJ2-2
d_call: .
v_call: TRBV9

cdr3_aa: CASISRETATNEKLFF
cdr3_nt: TGCGCCAGCATCTCTAGAGAGACTGCAACTAATGAAAAACTGTTTTTT
clone_size: .
j_call: TRBJ1-4
d_call: .
v_call: TRBV5-1

cdr3_aa: CASSYGRGYEQYF
cdr3_nt: TGTGCCAGCAGTTACGGCAGGGGCTACGAGCAGTACTTC
clone_size: .
j_call: TRBJ2-7
d_call: .
v_call: TRBV6-5

cdr3_aa: CASSLGLAEPYEQYF
cdr3_nt: TGTGCCAGCAGCTTGGGACTAGCGGAGCCCTACGAGCAGTACTTC
clone_size: .
j_call: TRBJ2-7
d_call: TRBD2
v_call: TRBV5-4

cdr3_aa: CASSTGGVRDSPLHF
cdr3_nt: TGTGCCAGCAGCACCGGGGGAGTTCGGGATTCACCCCTCCACTTT
clone_size: .
j_call: TRBJ1-6
d_call: .
v_call: TRBV7-9

cdr3_aa: CASSLDNPEQYF
cdr3_nt: TGTGCCAGCAGCTTGGATAATCCTGAGCAGTACTTC
clone_size: .
j_call: TRBJ2-7
d_call: .
v_call: TRBV5-5

cdr3_aa: CASSPQHGGGGTDTQYF
cdr3_nt: TGTGCCAGCAGCCCGCAGCACGGGGGGGGCGGCACAGATACGCAGTATTTT
clone_size: .
j_call: TRBJ2-3
d_call: TRBD2
v_call: TRBV7-3

cdr3_aa: CASSDSSTGELFF
cdr3_nt: TGTGCCAGCAGTGACTCTAGCACCGGGGAGCTGTTTTTT
clone_size: many
j_call: TRBJ2-2
d_call: .
v_call: TRBV6-4

cdr3_aa: CASSLATGGYSNQPQHF
cdr3_nt: TGTGCCAGCAGCTTAGCAACAGGGGGATATAGCAATCAGCCCCAGCATTTT
clone_size: .
j_call: TRBJ1-5
d_call: TRBD1
v_call: TRBV7-2